The sequence of this T cell receptor (beta chain) was determined in a study of T-cell memory formation after mild COVID-19. There are many counts of this clonotype. V lost 5 bases to trimming and J lost 2 bases; unmatched junction nucleotides: 11. CDR1 and CDR2 from the germline V gene are DFQATT and SNEGSKA (reference sequence). CDR3 size: 17 residues. From the 5' RACE reads, TCRdb called clonotypes with MiXCR, one entry per CDR3 protein. The data contain roughly 13,000 distinct CDR3 sequences, about 12% of them singletons. The source of this sequence is an adult woman who had mild COVID-19 (a few samples of this study predate the infection). Cell type and time point are not known. This chain links TRBV20-1 with TRBJ2-1; 11 nucleotides line up with TRBD2. The material sequenced was PBMCs or a T cell subset sorted from them (not recorded which). The CDR3 loop is CSAWLFSGGAPYNEQFF. The CDR3 nucleotides are TGCAGTGCTTGGCTTTTTAGCGGGGGGGCCCCCTACAATGAGCAGTTCTTC.